This TCR beta chain derives from a study of blood T cells in healthy people across ages (dated by TCRdb to between 2014 and 2016). General notes on the study: In model experiments, template switching captured about one uniquely barcoded TCR beta cDNA molecule for every two T cells. For two donors (one aged 18 to 30 and one aged 80 or older), the study analyzed two additional independent replicas of 1 million unique cDNA reads from the same blood draw. Four age groups were formed from the donors: young (average approximately 15 years), middle-aged (roughly 38), aged (around 68) and long-lived (less than 85). Using deep sequencing normalized with unique cDNA molecular identifiers, the study measured how TCR beta repertoire diversity changes with age. Overall study outcomes, separate from this receptor: There was a strong correlation between observed TCR beta diversity and the percentage of naive T cells measured by flow cytometry. Observed TCR beta diversity per million T cells fell roughly linearly with age, and a significant reduction was already apparent by age around 44. Estimates of total diversity based on one million sequenced T cells were considered lower bounds and underestimates. Conclusive comparison of naive and antigen-experienced compartments was prevented by the profiling of bulk unsorted PBMCs. Compared with the aged group, more naive CD4+ T cells, fewer expanded clones and increased TCR diversity were shown by the long-lived group, suggesting age selection. Because donor CMV infection status was unknown, age-related changes in expanded clonotypes were potentially confounded.

This clonotype was seen only once. Its target antigen remains unknown. There are no base qualities to consult, and no much larger clone falls within one base. A single read counts as weak evidence. Its CDR3 holds 17 amino acids, cysteine through phenylalanine. Solely the CDR3 DNA is kept, with 51 bases framed from the first base. The germline V gene supplies CDR1 SGHTA and CDR2 FQGNSA. Trimming removed 4 bases from V and 5 bases from J, leaving 22 bases between the germline ends. Libraries were constructed by 5' RACE. Sequencing relied on an Illumina HiSeq 2500. A second PCR of roughly 6 to 11 cycles was run with a J-beta primer mix and a sample-barcoded 5' primer. A template-switch 5' adaptor carrying 12 random nucleotides introduced a unique molecular identifier onto each TCR beta cDNA molecule. Each sample yielded at least 2.5 million CDR3-containing paired-end reads. The Mint cDNA synthesis kit, primed by a TRBC-specific oligonucleotide, was used to synthesize first-strand cDNA from all RNA. Following uracil-DNA glycosylase treatment, a first 18-cycle PCR with universal primers M1SS and BC2_uni_R was performed on all cDNA. Per the authors' processing: Each sample was normalized by randomly selecting 1 million high-quality reads, each carrying a distinct molecular identifier. Instead of being binned into consensus sequences, reads with shared molecular identifiers were discarded. MiTCR, with a Q25 quality threshold and the strictest error-elimination algorithm, was used for CDR3 identification, clonotype clustering and error correction. A nonparametric unseen species model with Euler transformation was used to estimate a lower bound on total TCR beta diversity. The public reads were reprocessed in TCRdb via fastp at Q25 and MiXCR, keeping in-frame beta chains. Rows with one shared CDR3 protein collapse into an entry with the most common genes and DNA. TCRdb, not the original authors, processed these V and J calls. The sample table records 800,000 to 950,000 distinct CDR3 sequences; roughly 28% of these occur just once. The top ten constitute about 10% of the sample.

Systemically healthy Caucasian individuals from Russia, 35 to 50 in total and aged about 6 to 100 years, were included as donors. Each donor gave roughly 9.5 milliliters of peripheral blood, collected into EDTA-treated Vacutainer tubes. Ficoll-Paque density-gradient centrifugation was used to isolate PBMCs, with at least 7 million per sample. Trizol reagent was used to extract total RNA from the PBMCs, yielding at least 5.5 micrograms per sample. The percentages of naive CD45RAhigh/CD27high T cells were determined by flow cytometry on a PBMC aliquot from every donor. These sequences were also reported in another study, on T cells of mothers and their children. Reported in the second study: Donors were nine systemically healthy Caucasian individuals: three mothers and their six children. cDNA synthesis used all of the extracted RNA, with around 1.4 ug of RNA in each 15 ul reaction. Sample barcodes and 2-4 random nucleotides were added via the M1S primer in the second PCR. More than 8.5 million TCR beta CDR3 reads were obtained from each mother, and about 3 million reads were obtained from each child. Thymic selection shapes the output of TCR recombination in a similar way in related and unrelated pairs, and inherited differences have a minor effect. Normalized repertoire overlap was always found to be slightly, but never significantly, higher in related mother-child pairs than in unrelated mother-child pairs. Persistent microchimeric T cell clones were not detected, at a sensitivity of roughly 100 clones per million clonotypes. To look for features that set related mother-child pairs apart from unrelated individuals, the researchers ran deep NGS to compare the TCR beta repertoires of mothers and children. Mothers averaged about 37 +/- 4 years of age and children averaged around 10 +/- 4 years. After adapter ligation with NEBNext reagents, the libraries were sequenced on Illumina HiSeq 2000 with 100+100 nt paired-end reads. To prevent cross-contamination, the mother and child libraries were prepared one month apart and sequenced in separate runs. For each donor, between roughly 500,000 and 2,100,000 distinct TCR beta clonotypes were identified. Naive TCR beta clonotypes were estimated from low-frequency clonotypes matched to each donor's FACS-determined naive share, without sorting.

The rearrangement combines TRBV7-2 with TRBJ2-3; the D region possibly corresponds to TRBD1 (6 bases align). Sequencing was performed on blood. This sequence originates from a woman aged 40 to 50 in good health. The CDR3 is CASSSSRDTALLDTQYF. The nucleotide sequence reads as follows: TGTGCCAGCAGCTCAAGCCGGGACACCGCTCTGTTAGATACGCAGTATTTT.